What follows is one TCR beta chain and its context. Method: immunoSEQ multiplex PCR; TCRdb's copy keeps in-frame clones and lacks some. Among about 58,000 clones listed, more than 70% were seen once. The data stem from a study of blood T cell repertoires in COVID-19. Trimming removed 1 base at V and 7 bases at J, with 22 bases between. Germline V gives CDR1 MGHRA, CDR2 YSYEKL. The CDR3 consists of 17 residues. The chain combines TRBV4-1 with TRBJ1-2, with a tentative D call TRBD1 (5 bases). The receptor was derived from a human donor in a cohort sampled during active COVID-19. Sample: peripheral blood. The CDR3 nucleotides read TGCGCCAGCAGCCAAGCCGGGTCCGGGAGGGGACGGGGTGGCTACACCTTC. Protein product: CASSQAGSGRGRGGYTF.